Listed below are T cell receptor beta chains from one sample, sequenced in a study of post-analysis software for immune sequencing data. A single record per CDR3 protein comes from TCRdb applying MiXCR to the PCR reads. The sample has 740,000 or so distinct CDR3 sequences, about 57% seen once. Sequencing was performed on blood. Source of these receptors: a girl aged 5-17 years with multiple sclerosis. Both conserved end residues are part of each CDR3. The D gene is left open where the match is weak. Size is stated for part of the rows, as once, few or many counts, or as a class when the clone is expanded.

j_call cdr3_length d_call clone_size v_call cdr3_aa cdr3_nt
TRBJ2-7 14 TRBD1 . TRBV6-1 CASSTNRGLDEQYF TGTGCCAGCAGTACCAACAGGGGGCTCGACGAGCAGTACTTC
TRBJ2-1 18 . . TRBV5-1 CASSLESGPIGSYNEQFF TGCGCCAGCAGCTTGGAGAGCGGTCCCATTGGGTCCTACAATGAGCAGTTCTTC
TRBJ2-7 15 TRBD1 . TRBV5-6 CASSFLGQGVYEQYF TGTGCCAGCAGCTTTCTTGGACAGGGGGTCTACGAGCAGTACTTC
TRBJ2-5 11 . . TRBV5-1 CASHLKETQYF TGCGCCAGCCACCTCAAAGAGACCCAGTACTTC
TRBJ2-7 12 . few TRBV12-3/TRBV12-4 CASSLRAREQYF TGTGCCAGCAGTCTCCGGGCTCGCGAGCAGTACTTC
TRBJ2-5 12 . few TRBV7-9 CASSSPTETQYF TGTGCCAGCAGCTCCCCCACGGAGACCCAGTACTTC
TRBJ1-4 13 . . TRBV5-1 CASSGGVNEKLFF TGCGCCAGCAGCGGCGGCGTTAATGAAAAACTGTTTTTT
TRBJ2-7 16 . . TRBV6-5 CASSSSREILDYEQYF TGTGCCAGCAGTTCTTCCAGGGAGATCCTTGACTACGAGCAGTACTTC
TRBJ2-4 14 TRBD2 . TRBV29-1 CSVAPTSGINIQYF TGCAGCGTTGCCCCCACTAGCGGGATAAACATTCAGTACTTC
TRBJ2-2 14 . . TRBV24-1 CATSSTQNTGELFF TGTGCCACCAGTTCCACACAGAACACCGGGGAGCTGTTTTTT
TRBJ2-1 15 TRBD2 . TRBV12-5 CASGPRAGGLDEQFF TGTGCTAGTGGTCCCCGTGCGGGAGGGTTAGATGAGCAGTTCTTC
TRBJ2-5 13 TRBD1 few TRBV4-1 CASRFTGEETQYF TGCGCCAGCAGATTCACAGGGGAAGAGACCCAGTACTTC
TRBJ2-3 15 TRBD1 . TRBV5-1 CASSKDRGDTDTQYF TGCGCCAGCAGCAAGGACAGGGGCGACACAGATACGCAGTATTTT
TRBJ1-4 16 . . TRBV6-6 CASSYSQTVTNEKLFF TGTGCCAGCAGTTACTCGCAGACAGTTACTAATGAAAAACTGTTTTTT
TRBJ2-5 16 . . TRBV11-2 CASSTRIGYQQETQYF TGTGCCAGCAGCACTAGGATCGGGTACCAGCAAGAGACCCAGTACTTC
TRBJ2-3 17 TRBD2 . TRBV24-1 CATSEGGRASRADTQYF TGTGCCACCAGTGAGGGCGGGAGGGCCAGTAGGGCAGATACGCAGTATTTT
TRBJ2-7 16 . . TRBV3-1 CASSQSLAFGSGEQYF TGTGCCAGCAGCCAGTCGTTAGCATTTGGGTCCGGGGAGCAGTACTTC
TRBJ2-7 14 . few TRBV5-6 CASSGTGVTYEQYF TGTGCCAGCAGCGGTACGGGTGTAACCTACGAGCAGTACTTC
TRBJ2-5 13 . few TRBV4-1 CASSQVNGETQYF TGCGCCAGCAGCCAAGTGAACGGCGAGACCCAGTACTTC
TRBJ2-1 14 . . TRBV6-5 CASSHRQPGDEQFF TGTGCCAGCAGTCACAGACAGCCTGGGGATGAGCAGTTCTTC
TRBJ1-2 18 . . TRBV14 CASSQDSLDRPLPYGYTF TGTGCCAGCAGCCAAGATTCGTTAGACAGACCTCTCCCCTATGGCTACACCTTC
TRBJ2-5 15 TRBD2 . TRBV10-3 CAISDSGLAGETQYF TGTGCCATCAGCGATAGTGGACTAGCCGGGGAGACCCAGTACTTC
TRBJ2-1 14 . . TRBV3-1 CASSQVFQEDEQFF TGTGCCAGCAGCCAAGTTTTTCAGGAGGATGAGCAGTTCTTC